This T cell receptor (beta chain) was obtained from a study of blood T cell repertoires in COVID-19. Study information: From T cells, B-cell-depleted T cells, or PBMCs came the material, which was cDNA or gDNA.

Germline values: CDR1 MNHEY, CDR2 SVGEGT. The CDR3 totals 15 residues. The J segment lost 7 bases and the V segment lost 4 bases, leaving 10 bases of the junction unmatched. The cohort comprised adults aged roughly 18 to 95 years residing in under 25 US areas. Assignments of participants to cohorts depended upon their own reported clinical history. Original analysis: Estimated nucleated cell counts came from reference gene primer amplification. Repertoires were generated with immunoSEQ multiplex PCR, while TCRdb's copy carries only in-frame clones and drops some. Clone size and the V and J calls come from that table; the DNA yielded D and trimming. Here the sample spans hundreds of thousands of clones, 70% to 90% being singletons.

The gene calls are TRBV6-2 or TRBV6-3 and TRBJ1-5, with 7 positions matching TRBD1. The sequenced sample was PBMCs or T cells enriched from blood (not recorded which). This TCR was sampled from a woman between 35 and 50 years old who had recovered from COVID-19. The CDR3 nucleotides are TGTGCCAGCAGTTTTGTGAGGGGGCGCGGGCAGCCCCAGCATTTT. It translates to CASSFVRGRGQPQHF.